The present TCR beta chain was sequenced within a study of spatial heterogeneity in lung cancer. For the study at large: The library had UMIs, and each TCR and UMI pair averaged more than ten raw reads.

Time point specified: sample taken at primary tumor resection. No cell sorting; template was whole RNA from tumor, lung tissue or PBMC. Samples were donated by 72 untreated early-stage non-small cell lung cancer patients. This clonotype was counted ten times or more. TCR cDNA molecules each had a unique molecular identifier. Via MiXCR, TCRdb re-called the 5' RACE reads, giving one row per CDR3 protein. The sample includes 45,000 or so distinct CDR3 sequences, approximately 10% of them seen just once. The receptor was isolated from a female donor with early-stage non-small cell lung cancer. The sequenced sample was PBMCs, obtained at surgery.

The CDR3 DNA sequence: TGTGCCAGCGAGGGGGTCACACCCACAGATACGCAGTATTTT. Translated: CASEGVTPTDTQYF. The gene calls are TRBV2 and TRBJ2-3, with D perhaps matching TRBD1 (6 bases). Per germline, CDR1 SNHLY and CDR2 FYNNEI. CDR3 length equals 14 residues. V lost 8 bases, J lost 2 bases, and 14 bases lay in between.